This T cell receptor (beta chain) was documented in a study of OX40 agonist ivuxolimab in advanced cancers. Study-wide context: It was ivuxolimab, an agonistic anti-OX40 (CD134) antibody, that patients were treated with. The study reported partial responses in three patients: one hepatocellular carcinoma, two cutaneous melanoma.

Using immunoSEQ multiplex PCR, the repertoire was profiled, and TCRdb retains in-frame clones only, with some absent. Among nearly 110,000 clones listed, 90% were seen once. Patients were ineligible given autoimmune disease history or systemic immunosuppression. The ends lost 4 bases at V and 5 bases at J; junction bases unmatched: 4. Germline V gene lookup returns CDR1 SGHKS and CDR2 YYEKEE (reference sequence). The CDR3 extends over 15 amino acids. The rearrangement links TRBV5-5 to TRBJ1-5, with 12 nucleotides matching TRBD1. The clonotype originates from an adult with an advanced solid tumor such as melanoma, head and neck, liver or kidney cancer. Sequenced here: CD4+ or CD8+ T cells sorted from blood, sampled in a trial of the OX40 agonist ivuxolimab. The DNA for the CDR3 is TGTGCCAGCAGCCGCCGGGACAGGGGGCATCAGCCCCAGCATTTT. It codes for CASSRRDRGHQPQHF.